One sample yielded the 17 T cell receptor beta chains listed below, sequenced in a study of regulatory T cells in long-lasting Graves disease. Researchers made TCR beta libraries by using iRepertoire HTBI primers and running Arm-PCR on CDR3 regions. TCRdb independently ran MiXCR on the multiplex PCR reads; one entry per CDR3 protein. This sample has fewer than 400,000 distinct CDR3 sequences, with about 18% found just once. Documented time point: persistent/refractory GD, antithyroid drugs over 5 years with positive TRAb. The TCR library was made from RNA that had been extracted from PBMCs in TRIzol. Sample: peripheral blood mononuclear cells (PBMCs), taken when the disease was refractory, from a patient treated with antithyroid drugs. The receptor set was obtained from a female donor with Graves disease.

This clonotype was counted ten times or more. This chain uses TRBV3-1 with TRBJ1-1, with D possibly matching TRBD1 (6 bases). Trimming removed 6 bases at V and 5 bases at J, with 16 bases between. The CDR3 length is 14 residues. CDR1 and CDR2 from the germline V gene are LGHDT and YNNKEL (reference sequence). The CDR3 DNA is TGTGCCAGCAGGTCGGGGCAAAGGGGGACTGAAGCTTTCTTT. Protein sequence: CASRSGQRGTEAFF.

In this sample, this clonotype turned up many times. The CDR3 loop is CASSLSGGGQPQHF. The CDR3 nucleotides read TGTGCCAGCAGTTTATCCGGGGGCGGTCAGCCCCAGCATTTT. The gene calls are TRBV12-3 or TRBV12-4 and TRBJ1-5, with D possibly TRBD1 on 6 matching bases. V was trimmed by 2 bases and J by 6 bases, leaving 11 bases between them. CDR3 length: 14 residues.

This rearrangement joins TRBV5-1 to TRBJ2-3; D gene uncertain. This CDR3 comprises 14 residues. With 7 bases removed from V and 2 bases from J, the gap between germline ends came to 14 bases. Germline V lookup: CDR1 SGHRS, CDR2 YFSETQ. CDR3 in DNA: TGCGCCAGCGGATGGTCAGACACCACAGATACGCAGTATTTT. This codes for CASGWSDTTDTQYF.

Of note for this clonotype: Given the absence of the conserved phenylalanine or tryptophan at the CDR3 end, a read error is likely. The V and J genes are TRBV7-2 and TRBJ2-1; a weak D match, TRBD2 (6 bases). Germline CDR1 reads SGHTA; CDR2 reads FQGNSA. Between the trimmed V and J ends, which lost 1 base and 0 bases, there was a span of 16 bases. CDR3 length: 18 amino acids. CDR3 bases: TGTGCCAGCAGCTTAGTAGTGGGAGCGGGTCGCTCCTACAATGAGCAGTTCCTC. As protein: CASSLVVGAGRSYNEQFL.

As regards this clonotype: This sequence may be a read error, since a much larger clone differs from it by one base. The chain carries TRBV19 and TRBJ2-6; D is tentatively TRBD1 or TRBD2 (5 bases each). The length of the CDR3 is 14 residues. The germline CDR1 and CDR2 sequences are LNHDA and SQIVND (reference sequence). The CDR3 sequence is CATTTAVGAHVLTF. CDR3 DNA sequence: TGTGCCACCACTACAGCGGTTGGGGCCCACGTCCTGACTTTC.

This clonotype is a singleton in its sample. The chain carries TRBV18 and TRBJ2-1; D uncertain. CDR1 KGHSH and CDR2 LQKENI come from the germline V gene. This CDR3 is built from 14 residues. Trimming removed 0 bases from V and 5 bases from J, with 8 bases in between. The CDR3 nucleotides are TGTGCCAGCTCACCACCGGTGAGAGACAATGAGCAGTTCTTC. It codes for CASSPPVRDNEQFF.

This clonotype was observed a few times. The chain employs TRBV2 and TRBJ2-2; 11 nucleotides align to TRBD2. CDR1 and CDR2 from the germline V gene are SNHLY and FYNNEI. The CDR3 runs 16 residues. The ends lost 3 bases at V and 4 bases at J; junction bases unmatched: 4. The CDR3 region has the DNA TGTGCCAGCAGTGAGCCTAGCGGGGGGAGCACCGGGGAGCTGTTTTTT. Amino acid sequence: CASSEPSGGSTGELFF. The whole variable domain, remainder taken from reference TRBV2 and TRBJ2-2, is EPEVTQTPSHQVTQMGQEVILRCVPISNHLYFYWYRQILGQKVEFLVSFYNNEISEKSEIFDDQFSVERPDGSNFTLKIRSTKLEDSAMYFCASSEPSGGSTGELFFGEGSRLTVL.

This clonotype was detected a few times. The chain is built from TRBV27 and TRBJ1-5; unclear D gene. This CDR3 is built from 17 residues. CDR1 and CDR2 from the germline V gene are MNHEY and SMNVEV (reference sequence). Trimming took off 2 bases at V and 0 bases at J, with 14 bases between the two ends. The CDR3, as DNA: TGTGCCAGCAGTTTAATGGGTGGGCCCTATAGCAATCAGCCCCAGCATTTT. It is translated as CASSLMGGPYSNQPQHF.

The chain carries TRBV3-1 and TRBJ2-7; D remains ambiguous. The CDR3 runs to 11 residues. The V end was cut by 4 bases, the J end by 4 bases, with 5 bases between. Germline values: CDR1 LGHDT, CDR2 YNNKEL (reference sequence). The CDR3 sequence: CASSPEYEQYF. CDR3 nucleotides: TGTGCCAGCAGCCCGGAATACGAGCAGTACTTC.

In DNA form, the CDR3 reads TGTGCCAGCAGCCTAGGGGGTAGTCCCGAGCAGTACTTC. Encoded protein: CASSLGGSPEQYF. The V and J genes are TRBV7-9 and TRBJ2-7; tentative D call: TRBD1 (6 bases). The length of the CDR3 is 13 residues. Germline CDR1 reads SEHNR; CDR2 reads FQNEAQ (reference sequence). V lost 5 bases, J lost 6 bases, and 14 bases lay in between. Full variable domain (remainder filled in from reference TRBV7-9 and TRBJ2-7): DTGVSQNPRHKITKRGQNVTFRCDPISEHNRLYWYRQTLGQGPEFLTYFQNEAQLEKSRLLSDRFSAERPKGSFSTLEIQRTEQGDSAMYLCASSLGGSPEQYFGPGTRLTVT.

The chain joins TRBV10-3 to TRBJ2-7; the match to TRBD1 covers 7 bases. The CDR3 loop spans 15 amino acids. The J segment lost 3 bases and the V segment lost 2 bases, leaving 7 bases of the junction unmatched. Per the germline V gene, CDR1 is ENHRY and CDR2 is SYGVKD. CDR3 DNA sequence: TGTGCCATCAGTGAGGGACAGGCCGCCATCTACGAGCAGTACTTC. It codes for CAISEGQAAIYEQYF.

At least ten counts were recorded for this clonotype. The rearrangement uses TRBV20-1 and TRBJ2-5; no clear D. The germline V and J ends were trimmed by 4 bases and 4 bases, with 10 bases remaining between them. Per the germline V gene, CDR1 is DFQATT and CDR2 is SNEGSKA (reference sequence). This CDR3 has 12 residues. In nucleotides, the CDR3 is TGCAGTGCTAATAATGGGTTAGAGACCCAGTACTTC. Amino acids: CSANNGLETQYF.

There are many counts of this clonotype. CDR3 loop: CAIGTGSYEQYF. CDR3 nucleotides: TGTGCCATAGGGACAGGCTCCTACGAGCAGTACTTC. The rearrangement uses TRBV7-9 and TRBJ2-7, with 8 nucleotides matching TRBD1. In germline, CDR1 is SEHNR, CDR2 FQNEAQ (reference sequence). The CDR3 loop spans 12 amino acids. Trimming took 10 bases from V and 0 from J; bases not matched to a gene: 2. Using reference TRBV7-9 and TRBJ2-7 for the parts outside the CDR3, the full variable domain is DTGVSQNPRHKITKRGQNVTFRCDPISEHNRLYWYRQTLGQGPEFLTYFQNEAQLEKSRLLSDRFSAERPKGSFSTLEIQRTEQGDSAMYLCAIGTGSYEQYFGPGTRLTVT.

The table lists this clonotype with a count of one. The chain is built from TRBV6-1 and TRBJ1-1; D is unclear. The V gene lost 0 bases and the J gene lost 7 bases, with 12 bases spanning the gap. Germline V gene data show CDR1 as MNHNS and CDR2 as SASEGT. The CDR3 runs to 14 residues. The CDR3 is CASSEARAPLEAFF. Here the CDR3 DNA reads TGTGCCAGCAGTGAAGCGAGGGCTCCACTTGAAGCTTTCTTT.

This clonotype was observed at least ten times. V is TRBV18 and J is TRBJ2-7, with TRBD2 matching over 7 bases. The CDR3 is 15 amino acids. Germline loops: CDR1 KGHSH, CDR2 LQKENI. J gave up 5 bases and V 3 bases, and 10 bases lay outside the gene matches. The CDR3 region is CASSPVGGSIHEQYF. The DNA of the CDR3 is TGTGCCAGCTCACCGGTCGGCGGGAGCATCCACGAGCAGTACTTC.

This clonotype was found a few times. The chain recombines TRBV5-1 with TRBJ2-7, with 9 bases identical to TRBD2. This CDR3 has 15 amino acids. Germline assignment: CDR1 SGHRS and CDR2 YFSETQ. The V and J ends lost 3 bases and 6 bases, in that order; junction bases with no gene match: 10. The DNA of the CDR3 is TGCGCCAGCAGCTCCTACCCCGGACTAGCGCCCGAGCAGTACTTC. Amino acids: CASSSYPGLAPEQYF. The variable domain in full, completed from reference TRBV5-1 and TRBJ2-7, reads KAGVTQTPRYLIKTRGQQVTLSCSPISGHRSVSWYQQTPGQGLQFLFEYFSETQRNKGNFPGRFSGRQFSNSRSEMNVSTLELGDSALYLCASSSYPGLAPEQYFGPGTRLTVT.

V gene TRBV29-1 combines with J gene TRBJ2-6; D gene ambiguous. Trimming removed 4 bases from V and 0 bases from J, with 4 bases in between. Germline loops: CDR1 SQVTM, CDR2 ANQGSEA. This CDR3 comprises 13 residues. The CDR3: CSVGSSGANVLTF. The CDR3 DNA is TGCAGCGTTGGTAGCTCTGGGGCCAACGTCCTGACTTTC.